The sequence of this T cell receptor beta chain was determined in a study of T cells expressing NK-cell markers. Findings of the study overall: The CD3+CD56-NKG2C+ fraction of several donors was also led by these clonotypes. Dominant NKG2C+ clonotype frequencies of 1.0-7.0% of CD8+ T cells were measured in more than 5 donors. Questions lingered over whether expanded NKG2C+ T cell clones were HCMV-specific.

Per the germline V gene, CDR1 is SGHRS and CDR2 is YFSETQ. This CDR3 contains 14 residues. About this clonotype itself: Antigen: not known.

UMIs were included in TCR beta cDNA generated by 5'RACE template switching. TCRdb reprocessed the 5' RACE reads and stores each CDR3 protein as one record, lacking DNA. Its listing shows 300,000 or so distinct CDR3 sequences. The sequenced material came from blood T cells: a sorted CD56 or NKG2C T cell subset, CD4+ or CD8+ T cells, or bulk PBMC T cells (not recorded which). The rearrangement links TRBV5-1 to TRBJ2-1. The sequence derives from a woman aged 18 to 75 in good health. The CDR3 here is CASSLDPSYNEQFF.